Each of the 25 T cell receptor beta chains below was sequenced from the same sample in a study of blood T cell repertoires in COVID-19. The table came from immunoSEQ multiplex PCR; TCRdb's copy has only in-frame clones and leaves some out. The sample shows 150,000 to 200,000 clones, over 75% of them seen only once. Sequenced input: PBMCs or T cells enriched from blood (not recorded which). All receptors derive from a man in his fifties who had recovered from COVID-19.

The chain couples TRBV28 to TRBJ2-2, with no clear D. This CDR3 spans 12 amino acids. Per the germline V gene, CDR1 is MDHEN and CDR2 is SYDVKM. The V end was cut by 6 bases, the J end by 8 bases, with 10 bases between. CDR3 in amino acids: CASSPLGGELFF. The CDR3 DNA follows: TGTGCCAGCAGCCCTCTCGGTGGGGAGCTGTTTTTT. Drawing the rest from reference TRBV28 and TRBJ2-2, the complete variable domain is DVKVTQSSRYLVKRTGEKVFLECVQDMDHENMFWYRQDPGLGLRLIYFSYDVKMKEKGDIPEGYSVSREKKERFSLILESASTNQTSMYLCASSPLGGELFFGEGSRLTVL.

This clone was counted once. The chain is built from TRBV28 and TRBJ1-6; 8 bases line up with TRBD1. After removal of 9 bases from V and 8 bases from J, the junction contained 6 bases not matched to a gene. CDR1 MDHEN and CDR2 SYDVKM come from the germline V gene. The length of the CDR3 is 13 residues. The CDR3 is CASTGTGDSPLHF. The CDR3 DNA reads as TGTGCCAGTACGGGGACAGGAGATTCACCCCTCCACTTT.

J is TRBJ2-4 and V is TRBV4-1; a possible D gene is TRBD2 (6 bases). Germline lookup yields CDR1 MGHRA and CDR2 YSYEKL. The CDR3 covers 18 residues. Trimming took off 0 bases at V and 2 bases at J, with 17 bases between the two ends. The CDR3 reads CASSQDLYAGRTKNIQYF. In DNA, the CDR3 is TGCGCCAGCAGCCAAGATCTGTATGCGGGGCGGACCAAAAACATTCAGTACTTC.

CDR3: CASSASGSSYNEQFF. CDR3 nucleotide sequence: TGTGCCAGCAGTGCTAGCGGGAGCTCCTACAATGAGCAGTTCTTC. The chain combines TRBV6-4 with TRBJ2-1; 10 positions agree with TRBD2. This CDR3 comprises 15 residues. Germline V gene sequence: CDR1 MRHNA, CDR2 SNTAGT. With V trimmed by 4 bases and J by 0 bases, 0 bases remained unmatched.

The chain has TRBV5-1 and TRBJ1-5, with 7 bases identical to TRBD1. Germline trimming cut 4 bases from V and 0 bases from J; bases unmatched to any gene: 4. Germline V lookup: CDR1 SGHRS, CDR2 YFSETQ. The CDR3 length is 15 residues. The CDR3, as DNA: TGCGCCAGCAGCATGGGGACAGCTAGCAATCAGCCCCAGCATTTT. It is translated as CASSMGTASNQPQHF.

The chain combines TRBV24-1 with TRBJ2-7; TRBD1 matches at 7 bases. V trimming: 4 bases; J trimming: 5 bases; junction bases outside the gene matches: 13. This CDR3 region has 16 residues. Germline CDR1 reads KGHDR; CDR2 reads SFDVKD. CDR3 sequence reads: CATSESGTAVFDEQYF. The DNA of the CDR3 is TGTGCCACCAGTGAATCCGGGACAGCCGTCTTTGACGAGCAGTACTTC.

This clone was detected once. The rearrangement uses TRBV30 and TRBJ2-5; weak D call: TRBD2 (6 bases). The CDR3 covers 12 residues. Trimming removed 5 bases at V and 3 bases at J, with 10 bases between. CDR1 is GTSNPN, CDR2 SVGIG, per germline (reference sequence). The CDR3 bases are TGTGCCTGGTGGGGCGGGGAAGAGACCCAGTACTTC. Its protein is CAWWGGEETQYF.

The CDR3 DNA is TGTGCCAGCACCAAGGACAGGGGGGTGGGTGAGACCCAGTACTTC. Translating it yields CASTKDRGVGETQYF. The chain uses TRBV3-1 (or the pseudogene TRBV3-2) and TRBJ2-5; 10 bases fit TRBD1. The CDR3 is 15 residues long. The trim removed 7 bases at V and 5 bases at J, leaving 10 bases unmatched. Germline V gene sequence: CDR1 LGHDT, CDR2 YNNKEL (reference sequence).

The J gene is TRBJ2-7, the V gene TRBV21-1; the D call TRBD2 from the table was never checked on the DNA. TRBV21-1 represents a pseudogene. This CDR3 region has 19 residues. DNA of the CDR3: TGTGCCAGCACCTCGACGGAGAAGACTAGCGGTCCTTCATATTACGAGCAGTACTTC. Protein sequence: CASTSTEKTSGPSYYEQYF.

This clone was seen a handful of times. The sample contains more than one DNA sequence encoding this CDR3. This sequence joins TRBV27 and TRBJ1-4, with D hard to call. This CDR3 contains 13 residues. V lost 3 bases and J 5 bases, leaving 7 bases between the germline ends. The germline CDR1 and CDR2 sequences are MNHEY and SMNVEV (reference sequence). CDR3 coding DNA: TGTGCCAGCAGTTTCGGCGGAAATGAAAAACTGTTTTTT. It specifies CASSFGGNEKLFF.

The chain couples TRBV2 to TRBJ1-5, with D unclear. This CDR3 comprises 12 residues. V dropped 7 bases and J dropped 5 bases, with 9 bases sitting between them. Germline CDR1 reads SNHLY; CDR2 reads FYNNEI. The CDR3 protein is CASKKGDQPQHF. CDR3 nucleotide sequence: TGTGCCAGCAAAAAGGGAGATCAGCCCCAGCATTTT.

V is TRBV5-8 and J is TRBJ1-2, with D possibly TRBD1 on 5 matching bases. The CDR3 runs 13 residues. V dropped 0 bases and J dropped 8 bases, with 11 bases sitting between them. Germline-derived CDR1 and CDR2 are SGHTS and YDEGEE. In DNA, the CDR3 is TGTGCCAGCAGCTTGGGTAGGGGCCTCGGCTACACCTTC. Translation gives CASSLGRGLGYTF.

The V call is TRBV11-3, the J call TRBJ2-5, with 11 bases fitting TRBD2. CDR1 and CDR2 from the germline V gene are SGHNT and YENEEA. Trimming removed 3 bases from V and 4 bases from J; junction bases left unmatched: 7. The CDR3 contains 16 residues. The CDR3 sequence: CASSLGSGRAPETQYF. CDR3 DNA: TGTGCCAGCAGCTTGGGTAGCGGGAGGGCCCCAGAGACCCAGTACTTC.

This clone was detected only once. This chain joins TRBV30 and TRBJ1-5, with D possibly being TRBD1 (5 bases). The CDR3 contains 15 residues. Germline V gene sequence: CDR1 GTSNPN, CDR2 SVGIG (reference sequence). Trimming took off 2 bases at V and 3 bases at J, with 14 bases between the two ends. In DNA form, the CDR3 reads TGTGCCTGGAGTAGGGGCAGGGTCCCCAATCAGCCCCAGCATTTT. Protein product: CAWSRGRVPNQPQHF.

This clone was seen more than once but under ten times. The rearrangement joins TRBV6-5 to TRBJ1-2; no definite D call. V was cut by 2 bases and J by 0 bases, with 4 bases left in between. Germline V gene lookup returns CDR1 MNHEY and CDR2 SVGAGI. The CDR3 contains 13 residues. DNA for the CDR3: TGTGCCAGCAGTTACCAGGCTAACTATGGCTACACCTTC. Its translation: CASSYQANYGYTF.

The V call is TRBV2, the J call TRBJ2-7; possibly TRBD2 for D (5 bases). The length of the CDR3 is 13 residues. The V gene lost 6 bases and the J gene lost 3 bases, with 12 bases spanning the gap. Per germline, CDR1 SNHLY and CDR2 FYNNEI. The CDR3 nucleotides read TGTGCCAGCAGCGAATGGAGCGGCTACGAGCAGTACTTC. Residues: CASSEWSGYEQYF.

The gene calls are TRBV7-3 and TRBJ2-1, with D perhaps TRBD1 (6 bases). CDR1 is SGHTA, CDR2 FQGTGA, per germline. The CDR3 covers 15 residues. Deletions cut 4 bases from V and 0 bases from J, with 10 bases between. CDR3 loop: CASSSDRVSYNEQFF. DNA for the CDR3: TGTGCCAGCAGCTCGGACAGAGTCTCCTACAATGAGCAGTTCTTC.

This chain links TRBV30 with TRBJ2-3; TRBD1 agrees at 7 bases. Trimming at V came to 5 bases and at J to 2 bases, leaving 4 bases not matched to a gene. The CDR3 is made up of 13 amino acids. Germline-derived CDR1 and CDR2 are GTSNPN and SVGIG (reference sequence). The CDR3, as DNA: TGTGCCTGGTCAGGGGGACACACAGATACGCAGTATTTT. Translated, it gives CAWSGGHTDTQYF. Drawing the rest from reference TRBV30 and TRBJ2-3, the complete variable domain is SQTIHQWPATLVQPVGSPLSLECTVEGTSNPNLYWYRQAAGRGLQLLFYSVGIGQISSEVPQNLSASRPQDRQFILSSKKLLLSDSGFYLCAWSGGHTDTQYFGPGTRLTVL.

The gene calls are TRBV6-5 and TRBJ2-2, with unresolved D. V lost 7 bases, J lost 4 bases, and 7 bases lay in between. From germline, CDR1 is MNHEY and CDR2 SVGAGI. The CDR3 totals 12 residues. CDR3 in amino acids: CASTQATGELFF. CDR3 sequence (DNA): TGTGCCAGCACCCAGGCCACCGGGGAGCTGTTTTTT.

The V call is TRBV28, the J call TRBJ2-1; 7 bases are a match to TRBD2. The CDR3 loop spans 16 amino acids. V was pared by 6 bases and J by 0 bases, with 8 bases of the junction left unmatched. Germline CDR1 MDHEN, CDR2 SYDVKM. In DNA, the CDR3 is TGTGCCAGCAGGGACGGGGGGATCCCCTCCTACAATGAGCAGTTCTTC. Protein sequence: CASRDGGIPSYNEQFF.

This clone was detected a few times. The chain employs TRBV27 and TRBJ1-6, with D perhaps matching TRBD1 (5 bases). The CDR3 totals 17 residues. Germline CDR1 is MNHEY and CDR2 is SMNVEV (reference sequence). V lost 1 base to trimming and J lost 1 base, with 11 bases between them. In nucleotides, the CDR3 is TGTGCCAGCAGTTTATTAGGAGGGGAGTCCTATAATTCACCCCTCCACTTT. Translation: CASSLLGGESYNSPLHF.

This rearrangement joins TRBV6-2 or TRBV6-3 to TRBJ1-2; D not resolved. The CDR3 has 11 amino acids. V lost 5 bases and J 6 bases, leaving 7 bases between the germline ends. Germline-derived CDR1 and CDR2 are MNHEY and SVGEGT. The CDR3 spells CASSRQDGYTF. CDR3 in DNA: TGTGCCAGCAGTAGGCAGGATGGCTACACCTTC.

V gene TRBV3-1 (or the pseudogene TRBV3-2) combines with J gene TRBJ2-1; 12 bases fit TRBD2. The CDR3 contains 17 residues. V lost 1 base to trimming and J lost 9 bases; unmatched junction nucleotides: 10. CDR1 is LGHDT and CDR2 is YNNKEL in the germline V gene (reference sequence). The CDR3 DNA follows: TGTGCCAGCAGCCAAGTTGTGCTAGCGGGGGGGCGGGTTGAGCAGTTCTTC. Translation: CASSQVVLAGGRVEQFF.

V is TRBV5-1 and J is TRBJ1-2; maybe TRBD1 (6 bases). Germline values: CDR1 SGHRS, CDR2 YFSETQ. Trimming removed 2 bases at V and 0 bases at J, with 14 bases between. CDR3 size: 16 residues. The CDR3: CASSFGQNQANYGYTF. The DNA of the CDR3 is TGCGCCAGCAGCTTTGGACAGAATCAAGCTAACTATGGCTACACCTTC.

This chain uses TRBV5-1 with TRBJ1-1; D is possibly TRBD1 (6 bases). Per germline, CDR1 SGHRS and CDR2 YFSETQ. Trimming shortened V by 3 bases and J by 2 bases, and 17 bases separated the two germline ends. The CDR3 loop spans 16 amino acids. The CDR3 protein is CASSWALTGINTEAFF. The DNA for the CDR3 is TGCGCCAGCAGCTGGGCCCTTACAGGGATCAACACTGAAGCTTTCTTT.